This passage covers 31 T cell receptor beta chains from one sample sequenced in a study of cytomegalovirus exposure and HLA in healthy donors. PCR involved 60 Vbeta and 13 Jbeta primers. Assay: immunoSEQ multiplex PCR; the TCRdb copy retains only in-frame clones and omits some. The data show 80,000 to 90,000 clones, approximately 79% seen once. The sample was PBMCs. The source is a man aged 25 to 40 in good health and CMV-seronegative.

Points on this clone: One end of the junction fails to match germline, which may point to a read error. The chain couples TRBV7-2 to TRBJ1-1; no reliable D call. The CDR3 is 12 residues long. Looked up from germline, CDR1 is SGHTA and CDR2 is FQGNSA. The CDR3 here is CASSLTSGIYLF. DNA of the CDR3: TGTGCCAGCAGCTTAACCTCGGGGATCTACCTATTT.

The chain recombines TRBV5-6 with TRBJ2-2, with TRBD1 matching 9 bases. J was trimmed by 7 bases and V by 2 bases; bases with no gene match: 6. Germline V gives CDR1 SGHDT, CDR2 YYEEEE. This CDR3 comprises 15 residues. The CDR3 DNA reads as TGTGCCAGCAGCTTTAACAGGGGGCGCAGCGGGGAGCTGTTTTTT. It is translated as CASSFNRGRSGELFF.

A word on this clone: In the same sample, other DNA sequences code for this CDR3. The chain carries TRBV2 and TRBJ2-2; TRBD1 might be the D (6 bases). With 6 bases removed from V and 7 bases from J, the gap between germline ends came to 6 bases. The CDR3 covers 11 residues. The germline V gene encodes CDR1 SNHLY and CDR2 FYNNEI. The CDR3 sequence: CASRTGGELFF. The DNA of the CDR3 is TGTGCCAGCAGGACAGGCGGGGAGCTGTTTTTT.

This chain connects TRBV29-1 to TRBJ1-1; no definite D call. V was cut by 7 bases and J by 7 bases, with 4 bases left in between. From germline, CDR1 is SQVTM and CDR2 ANQGSEA. The CDR3 runs to 8 residues. The CDR3 DNA is TGCAGCGCTCGTGAAGCTTTCTTT. Translation: CSAREAFF.

V usage is TRBV5-1 and J usage is TRBJ2-6, with D possibly being TRBD1 (6 bases). This CDR3 has 15 amino acids. V lost 5 bases to trimming and J lost 1 base, with 10 bases between them. The germline V gene has CDR1 SGHRS and CDR2 YFSETQ. The CDR3 spells CASRIGGSGANVLTF. For the CDR3, the DNA is TGCGCCAGCAGGATAGGGGGATCTGGGGCCAACGTCCTGACTTTC.

Comment on this clone: Other DNA sequences in the sample encode the same CDR3. The chain couples TRBV28 to TRBJ1-5; no firm D call. CDR1 is MDHEN and CDR2 is SYDVKM in the germline V gene. The V and J ends lost 1 base and 5 bases respectively, with 9 bases between them. The CDR3 loop spans 14 amino acids. The CDR3 protein is CASSLSRVDQPQHF. The CDR3 bases are TGTGCCAGCAGTTTATCACGGGTCGATCAGCCCCAGCATTTT. Based on the CDR3 plus reference TRBV28 and TRBJ1-5, the full variable domain is DVKVTQSSRYLVKRTGEKVFLECVQDMDHENMFWYRQDPGLGLRLIYFSYDVKMKEKGDIPEGYSVSREKKERFSLILESASTNQTSMYLCASSLSRVDQPQHFGDGTRLSIL.

The chain joins TRBV5-1 to TRBJ2-1, with D possibly being TRBD1 (6 bases). Looked up from germline, CDR1 is SGHRS and CDR2 is YFSETQ. The CDR3 loop spans 15 amino acids. Trimming took 0 bases from V and 7 from J, leaving 14 bases between them. The CDR3 DNA is TGCGCCAGCAGCTTGGACTTTACAGGGAAAAATGAGCAGTTCTTC. Protein: CASSLDFTGKNEQFF.

The table lists this clone with a count of one. The chain recombines TRBV6-4 with TRBJ1-2, with 7 bases that match TRBD1. Unmatched junction bases numbered 5, after V lost 3 bases and J lost 4 bases. Germline V CDR1 and CDR2: MRHNA, SNTAGT. The CDR3 extends over 14 amino acids. CDR3 in DNA: TGTGCCAGCAGTGATAGACAGGGCGGCTATGGCTACACCTTC. This translates into CASSDRQGGYGYTF.

This clone occurred once. The chain couples TRBV5-1 to TRBJ1-6, with TRBD1 matching over 9 bases. The CDR3 is 16 amino acids. From germline, CDR1 is SGHRS and CDR2 YFSETQ. V gave up 3 bases and J gave up 5 bases; unmatched junction bases: 6. As DNA, the CDR3 is TGCGCCAGCAGCTGGGGGACAGGGCGGGATAATTCACCCCTCCACTTT. This encodes CASSWGTGRDNSPLHF.

This rearrangement joins TRBV5-1 to TRBJ2-2; TRBD1 is a possible D gene (6 bases). CDR1 and CDR2 from the germline V gene are SGHRS and YFSETQ. Trimming shortened V by 5 bases and J by 1 base, and 12 bases separated the two germline ends. The CDR3 has 15 amino acids. For the CDR3, the DNA is TGCGCCAGCAGGCCCCGGACAGAGAACACCGGGGAGCTGTTTTTT. It yields the protein CASRPRTENTGELFF.

The rearrangement links TRBV6-5 to TRBJ2-7, with 7 positions matching TRBD2. CDR1 and CDR2 (germline): MNHEY, SVGAGI. The CDR3 consists of 16 residues. V lost 0 bases, J lost 3 bases, and 8 bases stayed unmatched. The CDR3 loop reads CASSYSFEAGRYEQYF. CDR3 in DNA: TGTGCCAGCAGTTACTCGTTCGAAGCGGGGCGCTACGAGCAGTACTTC.

By sample share, this clone is medium-sized (0.01 to 0.1%). The gene calls are TRBV10-1 and TRBJ1-1; D might be TRBD1 (6 bases). This CDR3 is built from 16 residues. Trimming cost V 1 base and J 5 bases, with 17 bases left between them. Germline V gene data show CDR1 as WNHNN and CDR2 as SYGVQD (reference sequence). The CDR3 DNA reads TGCGCCAGCAGTGAGTGGGGCAGGGGCCCGGGGACTGAAGCTTTCTTT. Translated, it gives CASSEWGRGPGTEAFF.

V is TRBV6-1 and J is TRBJ1-3, with D perhaps TRBD1 (5 bases). Between the trimmed V and J ends, which lost 3 bases and 0 bases, there was a span of 9 bases. CDR1 and CDR2 (germline): MNHNS, SASEGT. The CDR3 sequence is 15 residues long. The CDR3 reads CASSEEGRSGNTIYF. CDR3 DNA sequence: TGTGCCAGCAGTGAGGAGGGACGCTCTGGAAACACCATATATTTT.

The chain joins TRBV6-6 to TRBJ1-2; D call uncertain. V lost 6 bases and J lost 10, with 15 bases in between. CDR3 size: 12 residues. Per germline, CDR1 MNHNY and CDR2 SVGAGI (reference sequence). The chain's CDR3 is CASSPQRRPYTF. The CDR3 DNA reads TGTGCCAGCAGCCCACAGCGGAGGCCCTACACCTTC.

The chain recombines TRBV6-5 with TRBJ1-6; 8 positions agree with TRBD1. Trimming cost V 0 bases and J 8 bases; bases outside gene matches: 6. The CDR3 runs to 16 residues. Germline CDR1 and CDR2: MNHEY and SVGAGI. The CDR3 loop is CASSYSTDRGHSPLHF. CDR3 coding DNA: TGTGCCAGCAGTTACTCGACCGACAGGGGCCATTCACCCCTCCACTTT.

This clone has just a few counts. The chain recombines TRBV29-1 with TRBJ1-3; D not resolved. The CDR3 extends over 15 amino acids. Looked up from germline, CDR1 is SQVTM and CDR2 is ANQGSEA. Trimming shortened V by 8 bases and J by 1 base, and 18 bases separated the two germline ends. CDR3 bases: TGCAGCTTGCGACCCCTCAGCGGGTCTGGAAACACCATATATTTT. Its protein product is CSLRPLSGSGNTIYF.

The chain carries TRBV27 and TRBJ1-2; TRBD1 matches 7 bases. The germline gives CDR1 MNHEY, CDR2 SMNVEV (reference sequence). The CDR3 length is 13 residues. The V gene end was trimmed by 5 bases and the J gene end by 1 base; junction bases not matched to a gene: 1. CDR3 amino acids: CASSGDSNYGYTF. Here the CDR3 DNA reads TGTGCCAGCAGTGGGGACAGTAACTATGGCTACACCTTC.

The V gene is TRBV27, the J gene TRBJ1-2; 9 nucleotides agree with TRBD1. This CDR3 contains 17 residues. Germline-derived CDR1 and CDR2 are MNHEY and SMNVEV (reference sequence). The J segment lost 3 bases and the V segment lost 2 bases, leaving 10 bases of the junction unmatched. The CDR3 DNA is TGTGCCAGCAGTTTAACCGGGACAGGGAGGAGGGACTATGGCTACACCTTC. It yields the protein CASSLTGTGRRDYGYTF.

Concerning this clone: The junction shows a germline mismatch at one end, possibly a read error. At the DNA level, this CDR3 is encoded by other sequences in the same sample as well. The CDR3 protein is CASSSRGTGDSPLHF. The CDR3 DNA follows: TGCGCCAGCAGTTCCCGCGGGACAGGGGATTCACCCCTCCACTTT. This chain connects TRBV27 to TRBJ1-6, with 10 nucleotides matching TRBD1. The CDR3 is made up of 15 amino acids. Germline V lookup: CDR1 MNHEY, CDR2 SMNVEV (reference sequence).

This clone was observed a handful of times. The rearrangement links TRBV2 to TRBJ1-1; the D is unclear. V gave up 6 bases and J gave up 2 bases, with 4 bases separating them. The CDR3 sequence is 11 residues long. CDR1 and CDR2 (germline): SNHLY, FYNNEI. The CDR3 reads CASSLNTEAFF. CDR3 coding DNA: TGTGCCAGCAGCCTCAACACTGAAGCTTTCTTT.

V gene TRBV28 combines with J gene TRBJ1-4, with D uncertain. There are 15 residues in the CDR3. Per the germline V gene, CDR1 is MDHEN and CDR2 is SYDVKM. V lost 4 bases to trimming and J lost 2 bases, with 11 bases between them. CDR3 in DNA: TGTGCCAGCAGTTCAATCGAGAGGACTAATGAAAAACTGTTTTTT. It codes for CASSSIERTNEKLFF.

The rearrangement links TRBV5-1 to TRBJ1-5; D ambiguous. The CDR3 covers 12 residues. Trimming stripped 8 bases from V and 7 bases from J, with 13 bases between. Germline V gene lookup returns CDR1 SGHRS and CDR2 YFSETQ. The CDR3 sequence: CARTKTGQPQHF. The CDR3 DNA follows: TGCGCCAGGACGAAGACGGGGCAGCCCCAGCATTTT.

The chain joins TRBV19 to TRBJ1-3; D not resolved. The CDR3 contains 13 residues. Germline lookup yields CDR1 LNHDA and CDR2 SQIVND (reference sequence). V dropped 10 bases and J dropped 3 bases, with 13 bases sitting between them. The CDR3 coding sequence is TGTGCCACCTCGGGGAACCTTGGAAACACCATATATTTT. Its protein is CATSGNLGNTIYF. The variable domain in full, completed from reference TRBV19 and TRBJ1-3, reads DGGITQSPKYLFRKEGQNVTLSCEQNLNHDAMYWYRQDPGQGLRLIYYSQIVNDFQKGDIAEGYSVSREKKESFPLTVTSAQKNPTAFYLCATSGNLGNTIYFGEGSWLTVV.

The chain couples TRBV5-1 to TRBJ1-1, with 7 bases matching TRBD1. Germline CDR1 is SGHRS and CDR2 is YFSETQ. The V gene end was trimmed by 0 bases and the J gene end by 4 bases; junction bases not matched to a gene: 6. The CDR3 consists of 15 residues. CDR3 region: CASSLAGQGGTEAFF. CDR3 sequence (DNA): TGCGCCAGCAGCTTGGCCGGGCAGGGGGGCACTGAAGCTTTCTTT.

The gene calls are TRBV2 and TRBJ2-1; D call uncertain. The V end was cut by 6 bases, the J end by 5 bases, with 8 bases between. The CDR3 is made up of 12 amino acids. Germline V gene sequence: CDR1 SNHLY, CDR2 FYNNEI. CDR3 sequence: CASRKLNNEQFF. The CDR3 coding sequence is TGTGCCAGCAGGAAACTCAACAATGAGCAGTTCTTC. Variable domain in full (rest from reference TRBV2 and TRBJ2-1): EPEVTQTPSHQVTQMGQEVILRCVPISNHLYFYWYRQILGQKVEFLVSFYNNEISEKSEIFDDQFSVERPDGSNFTLKIRSTKLEDSAMYFCASRKLNNEQFFGPGTRLTVL.

The rearrangement uses TRBV4-1 and TRBJ2-7; 7 nucleotides line up with TRBD1. Trimming took 0 bases from V and 2 from J; bases not matched to a gene: 1. The CDR3 contains 14 residues. CDR1 is MGHRA, CDR2 YSYEKL, per germline. In DNA, the CDR3 is TGCGCCAGCAGCCAAGAGGACAGGACCTACGAGCAGTACTTC. Residues: CASSQEDRTYEQYF.

The chain has TRBV7-9 and TRBJ1-5; D unclear. The CDR3 contains 14 residues. Germline CDR1 is SEHNR and CDR2 is FQNEAQ (reference sequence). V lost 5 bases, J lost 5 bases, and 13 bases lay in between. In DNA form, the CDR3 reads TGTGCCAGCAGCGACACGCCCGAAGATCAGCCCCAGCATTTT. Translating gives CASSDTPEDQPQHF.

This rearrangement joins TRBV25-1 to TRBJ1-5, with D hard to call. The CDR3 has 13 residues. The germline V gene encodes CDR1 MGHDK and CDR2 SYGVNS. V was cut by 7 bases and J by 4 bases, with 11 bases left in between. As DNA, the CDR3 is TGTGCCAGCAATGGAGGGAGAAATCAGCCCCAGCATTTT. This encodes CASNGGRNQPQHF. Together with reference TRBV25-1 and TRBJ1-5, the CDR3 gives the full variable domain: EADIYQTPRYLVIGTGKKITLECSQTMGHDKMYWYQQDPGMELHLIHYSYGVNSTEKGDLSSESTVSRIRTEHFPLTLESARPSHTSQYLCASNGGRNQPQHFGDGTRLSIL.

The V call is TRBV18, the J call TRBJ1-1, with D possibly matching TRBD1 (5 bases). The CDR3 totals 13 residues. Looked up from germline, CDR1 is KGHSH and CDR2 is LQKENI. The V and J ends lost 4 bases and 1 base respectively, with 7 bases between them. CDR3: CASSQGQNTEAFF. As DNA, the CDR3 is TGTGCCAGCTCACAAGGACAGAACACTGAAGCTTTCTTT.

The chain employs TRBV5-1 and TRBJ2-1; no reliable D call. Deletions cut 2 bases from V and 2 bases from J, with 11 bases between. The CDR3 spans 15 residues. The germline V gene encodes CDR1 SGHRS and CDR2 YFSETQ. The CDR3 nucleotides are TGCGCCAGCAGCTTTGGGCCCGATACCTACAATGAGCAGTTCTTC. Amino acid sequence: CASSFGPDTYNEQFF.

The V and J genes are TRBV27 and TRBJ1-6; D perhaps matches TRBD1 (6 bases). Germline V gives CDR1 MNHEY, CDR2 SMNVEV (reference sequence). This CDR3 has 18 residues. Trimming cost V 3 bases and J 3 bases, with 18 bases left between them. The CDR3: CASSFGPRQANYNSPLHF. The CDR3 DNA is TGTGCCAGCAGTTTTGGCCCTCGACAGGCCAACTATAATTCACCCCTCCACTTT.